The source of this T cell receptor beta chain is a study of brain T cells in children with intractable seizures. The V gene lost 0 bases and the J gene lost 6 bases, with 14 bases spanning the gap. CDR3 length equals 15 residues. Germline V gene sequence: CDR1 LGHNA, CDR2 YNFKEQ. The repertoire was sequenced with immunoSEQ multiplex PCR; TCRdb's copy has only in-frame clones and lacks some. The sample has 70,000 to 90,000 clones; more than 85% are singletons. This clone was seen a single time. The sequenced sample was peripheral blood, obtained at surgery. This chain joins TRBV4-2 and TRBJ1-2; D unresolved. The receptor comes from a boy in the first two years of life with tuberous sclerosis and intractable seizures. Here the CDR3 reads CASSQDRGAGDGYTF. CDR3 coding DNA: TGTGCCAGCAGCCAAGATCGGGGAGCTGGGGATGGCTACACCTTC.